This T cell receptor beta chain came from a study of T cell repertoires in cytomegalovirus infection. Overall study: Matching HLA type and CMV infection were both indicated by public TCR beta signatures.

TCRdb re-derived calls from the reads in MiXCR, one entry per CDR3 protein. This sample has around 300,000 distinct CDR3 sequences, with less than 25% found just once. Study-wide results and limits: Cumulative frequency (of public TCR beta family members) identified carriers of CMV plus the relevant HLA.

The V gene lost 2 bases and the J gene lost 8 bases, with 16 bases spanning the gap. Per germline, CDR1 LNHNV and CDR2 YYDKDF (reference sequence). CDR3 size: 15 residues. Regarding this clonotype: The target antigen is unknown.

The chain links TRBV15 to TRBJ2-1, with D possibly being TRBD1 or TRBD2 (6 bases each). Sequencing was performed on cultured PBMCs, taken from culture after CMV antigen stimulation. The sequence came from a human donor in good health (CMV status not recorded). Some clones in this sample may be carry-over from other donors' samples. CDR3 in amino acids: CATSRPGEAQHEQFF. CDR3 coding DNA: TGTGCCACCAGCAGACCAGGGGAGGCACAGCATGAGCAGTTCTTC.